The rows below give T cell receptor beta chains drawn from one sample of a study of blood T cell repertoires in COVID-19. The assay was immunoSEQ multiplex PCR, and TCRdb's table has in-frame clones only and misses some. Of over 100,000 clones listed, approximately 90% were seen once; the top ten hold about 4.1%. Specimen: peripheral blood. The source of these receptors is a man aged 60 to 69 with COVID-19, enrolled during active disease. Both conserved end residues are part of each CDR3.

>TRBV28
CASSLGAYGYTF
>TRBV3-1/TRBV3-2
CASSHTPGLSSYEQYF
>TRBV11-2
CASSLAGLVWVDTQYF
>TRBV14
CASSPLGEGPQETQYF
>TRBV7-3
CASSAHQGSEQYF
>TRBV5-1
CASSLEGQTLREQYF
>TRBV6-1
CASSDSFYGYTF
>TRBV10-2
CASSVLGQGNSPLHF
>TRBV6-5
CASRSPGQGAYEQYF
>TRBV6-5
CASSTRGGSLLGYTF
>TRBV6-2/TRBV6-3
CASSYISSLYSNQPQHF
>TRBV19
CASSMGSANEKLFF
>TRBV6-5
CASRVTGLAYEQYF
>TRBV7-2
CASSQTSGSGELFF
>TRBV6-6
CASTSLAGGREQYF
>TRBV7-2
CASSPGLAGVIQETQYF
>TRBV6-5
CASRQRSGNTIYF
>TRBV5-5
CASSPGNTEAFF
>TRBV27
CASSFDGLRYEQYF
>TRBV4-1
CASAPRTGIQYF
>TRBV12-3/TRBV12-4
CASSFAGLEGYTF
>TRBV5-1
CASSLTSGGVLSYEQYF